The rows below give T cell receptor beta chains drawn from one sample of a study of blood T cell repertoires in COVID-19. The data were produced by immunoSEQ multiplex PCR, yet TCRdb's version contains in-frame clones alone and is incomplete. The table lists almost 400,000 clones, approximately 87% of them singletons. What was sequenced was peripheral blood. Every receptor here comes from a woman in her fifties or sixties with COVID-19, enrolled during active disease. The CDR3 runs from the conserved cysteine through the conserved F or W. The order of the fields is V gene, D gene, clone size, J gene, CDR3 DNA, CDR3 protein. A D gene is named only where the DNA matches it firmly. A clone size is listed for some rows: how often the clone was seen (once, few, many), or a class if it is expanded.

TRBV10-3,-,-,TRBJ1-2,TGTGCCATCAGTGAGTCTGGGCCGGCCCTGGGGGCATATGGCTACACCTTC,CAISESGPALGAYGYTF
TRBV6-6,TRBD1,-,TRBJ2-1,TGTGCCAGCAGTTACCCGGGACAGGGAGAACAGTTCTTC,CASSYPGQGEQFF
TRBV4-2,TRBD1,-,TRBJ1-2,TGTGCCAGCAGCCAAGAGACAGGGCAAGTATATGGCTACACCTTC,CASSQETGQVYGYTF
TRBV7-6,-,-,TRBJ2-7,TGTGCCAGCAGCTTAAGTGGAGGGGAGCAGTACTTC,CASSLSGGEQYF
TRBV30,-,-,TRBJ1-2,TGTGCCTGGAGCCAGGGAAACTATGGCTACACCTTC,CAWSQGNYGYTF
TRBV4-1,-,-,TRBJ2-1,TGCGCCAGCAGCCAAATGTTGAACGACCTCACGGGGGAGCAGTTCTTC,CASSQMLNDLTGEQFF
TRBV21-1,-,-,TRBJ1-3,TGTGCCAGCAGCAACACCCGAACCAGGGAGGCTCACTCTGGAAACACCATATATTTT,CASSNTRTREAHSGNTIYF
TRBV24-1,TRBD1,once,TRBJ1-2,TGTGCCACCAGTGACCCGGACAGGGGAAGCTATGGCTACACCTTC,CATSDPDRGSYGYTF
TRBV7-3,-,-,TRBJ2-5,TGTGCCAGCAGCTTATCCCCCAGGGGAGAGACCCAGTACTTC,CASSLSPRGETQYF
TRBV10-3,TRBD1,-,TRBJ1-1,TGTGCCACCGGGGACAGGGTGAACACTGAAGCTTTCTTT,CATGDRVNTEAFF
TRBV5-1,-,-,TRBJ2-7,TGCGCCAGCAGCGAACAGGGAACACCCTACGAGCAGTACTTC,CASSEQGTPYEQYF
TRBV7-9,-,-,TRBJ1-6,TGTGCCAGCAGCTTATCCAGATATAATTCACCCCTCCACTTT,CASSLSRYNSPLHF
TRBV7-8,-,-,TRBJ2-5,TGTGCCAGCAGCTTATCGGGGTTGGGTGAGACCCAGTACTTC,CASSLSGLGETQYF
TRBV5-4,TRBD1,-,TRBJ2-5,TGTGCCAGCAGCTTGGAGCGACAGGGGGATCGCCAAGAGACCCAGTACTTC,CASSLERQGDRQETQYF
TRBV2,-,-,TRBJ1-2,TGTGCCAGCAGAGGGGCGGTAGCCAGGGGCAACACTAACTATGGCTACACCTTC,CASRGAVARGNTNYGYTF
TRBV10-2,TRBD1,-,TRBJ1-4,TGCGCCAGCAGTGGTGGACAGGGGGCTGAAAAACTGTTTTTT,CASSGGQGAEKLFF
TRBV11-2,-,-,TRBJ2-7,TGTGCCAGCAGCCGAGATTCTCAACTCGAGCAGTACTTC,CASSRDSQLEQYF
TRBV9,TRBD2,-,TRBJ2-1,TGTGCCAGCAGCCCTAGCGGGGGGGCGGACAATGAGCAGTTCTTC,CASSPSGGADNEQFF
TRBV10-3,TRBD1,-,TRBJ1-1,TGTGCCATCAACCTGGGACAGGGGTCAACTGAAGCTTTCTTT,CAINLGQGSTEAFF
TRBV29-1,-,once,TRBJ1-1,TGCAGCGATAGTAGGGGGTCTGAAGCTTTCTTT,CSDSRGSEAFF
TRBV6-6,TRBD1,-,TRBJ1-5,TGTGCCAGCAGTTACGTGGGACAGTTCAATCAGCCCCAGCATTTT,CASSYVGQFNQPQHF
TRBV19,-,-,TRBJ2-7,TGTGCCAGTAGTATATCGTCCTTTGTTGAGCAGTACTTC,CASSISSFVEQYF
TRBV12-3/TRBV12-4,-,-,TRBJ2-1,TGTGCCAGCAGGGCGACATTTTACAATGAGCAGTTCTTC,CASRATFYNEQFF
TRBV19,-,-,TRBJ2-6,TGTGCCAGTAGTCTGCGGGAATCTGGGGCCAACGTCCTGACTTTC,CASSLRESGANVLTF
TRBV11-2,TRBD1,-,TRBJ2-1,TGTGCCAGCAGCCCTACGACAGGGTCTCGTGAGCAGTTCTTC,CASSPTTGSREQFF
TRBV19,-,-,TRBJ2-2,TGTGCCACCGGTGACAGGTCGAACACCGGGGAGCTGTTTTTT,CATGDRSNTGELFF
TRBV2,TRBD2,-,TRBJ2-1,TGTGCCAGCAGTTATACTAGCGGGGGGGCGAATGAGCAGTTCTTC,CASSYTSGGANEQFF
TRBV7-3,-,-,TRBJ1-2,TGTGCCAGCAGCCCGTGGAGGGCATCCCCCTATGGCTACACCTTC,CASSPWRASPYGYTF
TRBV27,TRBD2,-,TRBJ2-1,TGTGCCAGCAGTGGGCTCAGCGGGGTCTATGAGCAGTTCTTC,CASSGLSGVYEQFF
TRBV13,-,once,TRBJ2-7,TGTGCCAGCAGCCCCCGGGGATACAGGGACTACGAGCAGTACTTC,CASSPRGYRDYEQYF
TRBV6-5,-,-,TRBJ1-6,TGTGCCAGCAGAACGGCCATAACCGGGTCACCCCTCCACTTT,CASRTAITGSPLHF
TRBV3-1/TRBV3-2,-,few,TRBJ1-2,TGTGCCAGCAGCCAGGGGGGCTATGGCTACACCTTC,CASSQGGYGYTF
TRBV4-2,TRBD1,-,TRBJ1-1,TGTGCCAGCAGCTCCCGGACAGGGGAAGCTTTCTTT,CASSSRTGEAFF
TRBV28,-,-,TRBJ1-5,TGTGCCAGCTTAAGTCCTCAGGGTCAGCCCCAGCATTTT,CASLSPQGQPQHF
TRBV28,-,-,TRBJ1-5,TGTGCCAGCAGTTTATCGAGGGCATCTCAGCCCCAGCATTTT,CASSLSRASQPQHF
TRBV6-5,-,-,TRBJ1-2,TGTGCCAGCAGGAGGGCCGACTATGGCTACACCTTC,CASRRADYGYTF
TRBV28,TRBD1,-,TRBJ1-5,TGTGCCAGCAGTCATGACAGGGAGACCGGACAGCCCCAGCATTTT,CASSHDRETGQPQHF
TRBV5-4,TRBD1,-,TRBJ1-1,TGTGCCAGCAGCTTGGTGCAGGGGGCTTGGACTGAAGCTTTCTTT,CASSLVQGAWTEAFF
TRBV6-5,TRBD1,-,TRBJ2-1,TGTGCCAGCAGGGAGGGACAGGGCCTTTACAATGAGCAGTTCTTC,CASREGQGLYNEQFF
TRBV30,TRBD2,-,TRBJ2-1,TGTGCCTGGAAACCTAGCGGGGTTACTCCGCAGTTCTTC,CAWKPSGVTPQFF
TRBV7-9,-,-,TRBJ1-3,TGTGCCAGCAGCTATATCTCTGGAAACACCATATATTTT,CASSYISGNTIYF
TRBV5-4,-,-,TRBJ2-7,TGTGCCAGCAGCTTTGGTCAGGGTTATGGCGAGCAGTACTTC,CASSFGQGYGEQYF
TRBV7-3,-,-,TRBJ2-2,TGTGCCAGCAGCTTTTCGGGGGGACATAGCGGGGAGCTGTTTTTT,CASSFSGGHSGELFF
TRBV5-1,TRBD2,-,TRBJ2-2,TGCGCCAGCAGCCTGGACCCTTCTAGCGGGGGGCCATCCGGGGAGCTGTTTTTT,CASSLDPSSGGPSGELFF
TRBV28,-,-,TRBJ1-1,TGTGCCAGCAACTGGAGGGGGAGGGTCGCTGAAGCTTTCTTT,CASNWRGRVAEAFF
TRBV6-5,TRBD1,once,TRBJ1-6,TGTGCCAGCACTCAGGGGGCATACTATAATTCACCCCTCCACTTT,CASTQGAYYNSPLHF
TRBV4-1,-,-,TRBJ1-2,TGCGCCAGCAGCTCTGACGGGAGGGGAACGGGCTACACCTTC,CASSSDGRGTGYTF
TRBV11-2,-,-,TRBJ2-3,TGTGCCAGCAGCTTAGTGGTGGACAGTAGGCAGTATTTT,CASSLVVDSRQYF
TRBV7-8,-,-,TRBJ1-4,TGTGCCAGCAGCTTAGGGGGTGCGGGTAATGAAAAACTGTTTTTT,CASSLGGAGNEKLFF
TRBV6-6,TRBD1,-,TRBJ1-5,TGTGCCAGCAGCCGCGGACAGGGGGGGAACTATCAGCCCCAGCATTTT,CASSRGQGGNYQPQHF
TRBV7-9,-,-,TRBJ2-1,TGTGCCAGCAGCCCAGGGGCATCCAGCGATGAGCAGTTCTTC,CASSPGASSDEQFF
TRBV7-3,-,-,TRBJ2-5,TGTGCCAGCAGCTTAGGACTTTTGGAGACCCAGTACTTC,CASSLGLLETQYF
TRBV3-1/TRBV3-2,-,-,TRBJ1-6,TGTGCCAGCAGCCAAGGTACAGCCCCTATCTATTCACCCCTCCACTTT,CASSQGTAPIYSPLHF
TRBV13,TRBD1,many,TRBJ2-2,TGTGCCAGCAGCTTTGACAGGGTAACCGGGGAGCTGTTTTTT,CASSFDRVTGELFF
TRBV19,-,once,TRBJ1-2,TGTGCCAGTAGTATACACCAACAGCTTAACTATGGCTACACCTTC,CASSIHQQLNYGYTF
TRBV5-1,-,-,TRBJ2-7,TGCGCCAGCAGCCCCGACAGACCCTACGAGCAGTACTTC,CASSPDRPYEQYF
TRBV7-2,-,-,TRBJ2-3,TGTGCCAGCAGCAGGGACTCTAGCACAGATACGCAGTATTTT,CASSRDSSTDTQYF
TRBV5-3,-,few,TRBJ1-5,TGTGCCAGAAGCCCCACACAAAACCGGGACACCTTTGATCAGCCCCAGCATTTT,CARSPTQNRDTFDQPQHF
TRBV28,-,-,TRBJ1-1,TGTGCCAGCAGTACCACCTCCGGACACCCAGAAGCTTTCTTT,CASSTTSGHPEAFF